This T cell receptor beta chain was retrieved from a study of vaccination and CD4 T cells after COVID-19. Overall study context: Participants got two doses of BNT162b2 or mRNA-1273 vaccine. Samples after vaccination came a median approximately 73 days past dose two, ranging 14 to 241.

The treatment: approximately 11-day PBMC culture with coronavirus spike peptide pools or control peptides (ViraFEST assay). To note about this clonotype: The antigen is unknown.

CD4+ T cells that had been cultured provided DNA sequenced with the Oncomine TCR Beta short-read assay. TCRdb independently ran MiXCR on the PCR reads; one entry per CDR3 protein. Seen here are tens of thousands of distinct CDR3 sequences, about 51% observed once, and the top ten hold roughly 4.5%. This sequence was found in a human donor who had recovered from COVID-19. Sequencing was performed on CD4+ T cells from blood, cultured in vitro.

CDR3 loop: CSASIGGLGGTDTQYF. CDR3 DNA sequence: TGCAGTGCTAGCATCGGGGGGCTCGGGGGCACAGATACGCAGTATTTT. The chain is built from TRBV20-1 and TRBJ2-3; D possibly corresponds to TRBD2 (7 bases). This CDR3 has 16 residues. Trimming pared 3 bases from V and 1 base from J, leaving 17 bases between. Looked up from germline, CDR1 is DFQATT and CDR2 is SNEGSKA (reference sequence).